The 27 T cell receptor beta chains in this list originate from one sample, sequenced in a study of T cells of healthy individuals. Each CDR3 protein is one row after TCRdb ran MiXCR on the 5' RACE reads. Here the sample spans approximately 100,000 distinct CDR3 sequences, approximately 18% being singletons. Source of these receptors: a human donor in good health.

Ten or more counts support this clonotype. V usage is TRBV20-1 and J usage is TRBJ2-7; TRBD1 is a possible D gene (5 bases). The CDR3 totals 14 residues. CDR1 is DFQATT and CDR2 is SNEGSKA in the germline V gene (reference sequence). Trimming removed 0 bases at V and 4 bases at J, with 13 bases between. The CDR3 loop is CSARDLTEPYEQYF. The CDR3 DNA follows: TGCAGTGCTAGAGATCTGACAGAGCCATACGAGCAGTACTTC.

About this clonotype itself: This likely comes from a read error, as the CDR3 has no conserved phenylalanine or tryptophan at its end. This rearrangement joins TRBV10-3 to TRBJ1-1; TRBD1 is a possible D gene (5 bases). The CDR3 totals 13 residues. The V and J ends lost 10 bases and 0 bases respectively, with 12 bases between them. Germline loops: CDR1 ENHRY, CDR2 SYGVKD. The DNA of the CDR3 is TGTGCCACTCGGATGGACATGAACACTGAAGCTTTCTAT. It encodes CATRMDMNTEAFY.

This clonotype was picked up a small number of times. The genes are TRBV7-2 and TRBJ2-1; TRBD1 or TRBD2 may be the D gene (5 bases each). Between the trimmed V and J ends, which lost 4 bases and 10 bases, there was a span of 11 bases. CDR3 length equals 12 residues. Germline V gene lookup returns CDR1 SGHTA and CDR2 FQGNSA. DNA for the CDR3: TGTGCCAGCAGCTCTGGGGGTGTAGAGCAGTTCTTC. It is translated as CASSSGGVEQFF.

This clonotype was detected many times. The DNA of the CDR3 is TGTGCCAGCAGTTTAAGGCCAGGGGATGGCTACACCTTC. Amino acid sequence: CASSLRPGDGYTF. J is TRBJ1-2 and V is TRBV28; D is possibly TRBD1 (6 bases). The V and J ends lost 2 bases and 6 bases respectively, with 10 bases between them. The CDR3 has 13 amino acids. Per germline, CDR1 MDHEN and CDR2 SYDVKM.

The rearrangement uses TRBV28 and TRBJ1-5, with 11 positions matching TRBD1. J was trimmed by 0 bases and V by 5 bases; bases with no gene match: 6. Germline V gives CDR1 MDHEN, CDR2 SYDVKM. The CDR3 is 17 residues long. The CDR3 nucleotides read TGTGCCAGCAGTCCGCGGGGGACAGGGGGTAGCAATCAGCCCCAGCATTTT. Protein sequence: CASSPRGTGGSNQPQHF.

This clonotype was picked up a small number of times. This rearrangement joins TRBV6-5 to TRBJ2-3; no clear D. The CDR3 is 12 amino acids. V lost 6 bases and J 6 bases, leaving 10 bases between the germline ends. Germline lookup yields CDR1 MNHEY and CDR2 SVGAGI. This chain's CDR3 is CASSTRMDTQYF. The CDR3 region has the DNA TGTGCCAGCAGCACAAGGATGGATACGCAGTATTTT.

The genes are TRBV7-9 and TRBJ1-5, with D unclear. Trimming pared 5 bases from V and 4 bases from J, leaving 9 bases between. This CDR3 is 13 amino acids long. In germline, CDR1 is SEHNR, CDR2 FQNEAQ (reference sequence). This chain's CDR3 is CASSLERNQPQHF. The DNA of the CDR3 is TGTGCCAGCAGCCTAGAGAGGAATCAGCCCCAGCATTTT. The entire variable domain, with the rest obtained from reference TRBV7-9 and TRBJ1-5, is as follows: DTGVSQNPRHKITKRGQNVTFRCDPISEHNRLYWYRQTLGQGPEFLTYFQNEAQLEKSRLLSDRFSAERPKGSFSTLEIQRTEQGDSAMYLCASSLERNQPQHFGDGTRLSIL.

About this clonotype itself: A much larger clone is a single base away; this may be a read error. This chain uses TRBV7-9 with TRBJ2-1; tentative D call: TRBD1 (5 bases). The CDR3 totals 15 residues. Germline V CDR1 and CDR2: SEHNR, FQNEAQ (reference sequence). The CDR3 DNA follows: TGTGCCAGCAGCTTAGCAGGGGAAGAATACAATGAGCAGTTATTC. Translation: CASSLAGEEYNEQLF.

About this clonotype: The limits of the CDR3 on the DNA are not certain, so only TCRdb's listed CDR3 is given. This rearrangement joins TRBV7-8 to TRBJ1-2; TRBD1, the table's D call, was not compared with the DNA. The CDR3 spans 12 residues, counting both ends. Germline CDR1 SGHVS, CDR2 FQNEAQ. The CDR3 reads CASSLVGRGSIF.

This clonotype was seen more than once but under ten times. V usage is TRBV9 and J usage is TRBJ1-6; 7 positions match TRBD1. Germline assignment: CDR1 SGDLS and CDR2 YYNGEE. Trimming at V came to 0 bases and at J to 7 bases, leaving 4 bases not matched to a gene. The length of the CDR3 is 15 residues. The CDR3 loop is CASSVADRENSPLHF. For the CDR3, the DNA is TGTGCCAGCAGCGTAGCTGACAGGGAAAATTCACCCCTCCACTTT.

There are many counts of this clonotype. This chain joins TRBV7-2 and TRBJ2-7; 7 bases align to TRBD2. Looked up from germline, CDR1 is SGHTA and CDR2 is FQGNSA. The length of the CDR3 is 13 residues. V shed 6 bases and J 3 bases; nucleotides not matched to a gene: 5. CDR3 nucleotides: TGTGCCAGCAGTCTTGGGAGGGACTACGAGCAGTACTTC. It translates to CASSLGRDYEQYF.

This clonotype was seen a few times. J is TRBJ1-5 and V is TRBV28, with TRBD1 as a possible D gene (6 bases). This CDR3 has 15 amino acids. Germline V gene data show CDR1 as MDHEN and CDR2 as SYDVKM. Trimming removed 6 bases from V and 2 bases from J, with 14 bases in between. This CDR3 reads CASSHRVIGNQPQHF. The CDR3 DNA follows: TGTGCCAGCAGCCACAGGGTAATCGGCAATCAGCCCCAGCATTTT. The whole variable domain, remainder taken from reference TRBV28 and TRBJ1-5, is DVKVTQSSRYLVKRTGEKVFLECVQDMDHENMFWYRQDPGLGLRLIYFSYDVKMKEKGDIPEGYSVSREKKERFSLILESASTNQTSMYLCASSHRVIGNQPQHFGDGTRLSIL.

The table lists this clonotype with many counts. The V gene is TRBV20-1, the J gene TRBJ2-3; 8 bases align to TRBD1. Unmatched junction bases numbered 7, after V lost 6 bases and J lost 5 bases. Germline CDR1 and CDR2: DFQATT and SNEGSKA (reference sequence). The CDR3 extends over 13 amino acids. Here the CDR3 reads CSATGGSGDTQYF. CDR3 sequence (DNA): TGCAGTGCCACAGGGGGTTCGGGAGATACGCAGTATTTT.

There are a few counts of this clonotype. The chain employs TRBV6-1 and TRBJ1-1; 7 bases are shared with TRBD1. The CDR3 is 13 amino acids. The V gene end was trimmed by 4 bases and the J gene end by 5 bases; junction bases not matched to a gene: 4. Per germline, CDR1 MNHNS and CDR2 SASEGT. CDR3 in amino acids: CASSVHRGTEAFF. The CDR3 coding sequence is TGTGCCAGCAGTGTCCACAGGGGAACTGAAGCTTTCTTT.

This chain joins TRBV4-3 and TRBJ1-2; 10 positions match TRBD1. In germline, CDR1 is LGHNA, CDR2 YSLEER. This CDR3 region has 16 residues. V was clipped by 0 bases and J by 4 bases; unmatched bases: 5. The DNA for the CDR3 is TGCGCCAGCAGCCAAGAAAAGGGGACAGGGGCCTATGGCTACACCTTC. This codes for CASSQEKGTGAYGYTF.

V and J are TRBV20-1 and TRBJ2-1; possibly TRBD2 for D (6 bases). CDR3 length: 17 residues. The V and J ends lost 5 bases and 0 bases respectively, with 20 bases between them. The germline CDR1 and CDR2 sequences are DFQATT and SNEGSKA (reference sequence). This chain's CDR3 is CSAPRGGSPSSYNEQFF. For the CDR3, the DNA is TGCAGTGCTCCCCGGGGAGGTAGCCCCAGCTCCTACAATGAGCAGTTCTTC.

The table lists this clonotype with many counts. The chain has TRBV5-1 and TRBJ2-1; 12 bases align to TRBD2. V was clipped by 3 bases and J by 2 bases; unmatched bases: 3. The CDR3 spans 16 residues. From germline, CDR1 is SGHRS and CDR2 YFSETQ. As DNA, the CDR3 is TGCGCCAGCAGCTCAACTAGCGGGGGGACCTACAATGAGCAGTTCTTC. It translates to CASSSTSGGTYNEQFF.

Only a few counts were recorded for this clonotype. The chain uses TRBV29-1 and TRBJ1-2; 9 bases match TRBD1. Germline CDR1 reads SQVTM; CDR2 reads ANQGSEA. The junction had 10 bases not matched to a gene; V was cut back by 7 bases and J by 7 bases. This CDR3 contains 13 residues. The chain's CDR3 is CSARDREIAGYTF. The DNA of the CDR3 is TGCAGCGCCCGGGACAGGGAAATAGCTGGCTACACCTTC.

The rearrangement joins TRBV12-3 or TRBV12-4 to TRBJ1-2, with 7 positions matching TRBD1. Trimming at V came to 3 bases and at J to 4 bases, leaving 2 bases not matched to a gene. The CDR3 extends over 13 amino acids. CDR3 DNA sequence: TGTGCCAGCAGTTTTACAGGGGTCTATGGCTACACCTTC. Translated, it gives CASSFTGVYGYTF.

This clonotype was observed many times. This sequence joins TRBV6-5 and TRBJ1-6; D call uncertain. The CDR3 spans 14 residues. The germline V and J ends were trimmed by 7 bases and 4 bases, with 11 bases remaining between them. The V gene's germline CDR1 is MNHEY and CDR2 SVGAGI. Written as DNA, the CDR3 is TGTGCCAGCACCAGGACGGGGTATAATTCACCCCTCCACTTT. Translation gives CASTRTGYNSPLHF.

This clonotype was seen a few times. The chain is built from TRBV12-3 or TRBV12-4 and TRBJ2-3; no reliable D call. The CDR3 is made up of 12 amino acids. Trimming cost V 3 bases and J 10 bases, with 11 bases left between them. As DNA, the CDR3 is TGTGCCAGCAGTTTGTTCCGAGACGCGCAGTATTTT. Translating gives CASSLFRDAQYF.

This clonotype was observed a few times. The V and J genes are TRBV5-1 and TRBJ2-3; tentatively, D is TRBD1 (7 bases). The CDR3 has 14 residues. Trimming left V 7 bases short and J 1 base short, with 13 bases between. Germline CDR1 and CDR2: SGHRS and YFSETQ. The CDR3 sequence: CASRQGGGTDTQYF. The CDR3 DNA reads TGCGCCAGCCGACAGGGCGGGGGCACAGATACGCAGTATTTT.

This clonotype was observed a few times. The rearrangement uses TRBV7-9 and TRBJ2-1; D possibly corresponds to TRBD2 (6 bases). The CDR3 length is 14 residues. Trimming stripped 2 bases from V and 3 bases from J, with 8 bases between. Germline CDR1 SEHNR, CDR2 FQNEAQ (reference sequence). CDR3 protein: CASSLSSGYNEQFF. CDR3 coding DNA: TGTGCCAGCAGCTTAAGTAGCGGCTACAATGAGCAGTTCTTC.

This clonotype was counted many times. The gene calls are TRBV7-2 and TRBJ1-4; D is ambiguous. The V end was cut by 0 bases, the J end by 8 bases, with 10 bases between. This CDR3 has 14 amino acids. CDR1 and CDR2 (germline): SGHTA, FQGNSA. This CDR3 is CASSLAGLGEKLFF. CDR3 in DNA: TGTGCCAGCAGCTTAGCGGGGTTGGGCGAAAAACTGTTTTTT.

For the CDR3, the DNA is TGTGCCAGCAGCTTAGTAACGAACACCGGGGAGCTGTTTTTT. Translated: CASSLVTNTGELFF. This sequence joins TRBV7-9 and TRBJ2-2; D not certain. The ends were cut back, 1 base at V and 0 bases at J, with 3 bases in the middle. CDR3 length: 14 amino acids. Per germline, CDR1 SEHNR and CDR2 FQNEAQ (reference sequence).

The sample holds a few counts of this clonotype. The chain links TRBV4-2 to TRBJ2-2; D may correspond to TRBD1 or TRBD2 (8 bases each). The V gene's germline CDR1 is LGHNA and CDR2 YNFKEQ. The CDR3 totals 16 residues. Deletions cut 5 bases from V and 2 bases from J, with 15 bases between. CDR3 sequence: CASSGQGLDNTGELFF. DNA of the CDR3: TGTGCCAGCAGCGGACAGGGACTAGATAACACCGGGGAGCTGTTTTTT.

This clonotype showed up many times. The chain combines TRBV7-2 with TRBJ1-5; D may be TRBD1 (6 bases). CDR1 is SGHTA and CDR2 is FQGNSA in the germline V gene. This CDR3 comprises 15 residues. V was pared by 0 bases and J by 6 bases, with 12 bases between. The DNA of the CDR3 is TGTGCCAGCAGCTTAGCGATGGCAGGGGTTCAGCCCCAGCATTTT. Protein sequence: CASSLAMAGVQPQHF.